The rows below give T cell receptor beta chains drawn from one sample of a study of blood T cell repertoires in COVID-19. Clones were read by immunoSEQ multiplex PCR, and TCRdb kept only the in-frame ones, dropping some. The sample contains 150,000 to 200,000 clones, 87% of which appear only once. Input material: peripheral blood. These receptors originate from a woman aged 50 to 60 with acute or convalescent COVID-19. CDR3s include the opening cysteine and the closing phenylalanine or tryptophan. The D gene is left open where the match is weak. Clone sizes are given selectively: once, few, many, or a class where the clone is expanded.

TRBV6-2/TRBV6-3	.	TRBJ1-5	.	CASSPLLRSDGNQPQHF	TGTGCCAGCAGTCCCCTCTTGCGGTCGGATGGCAATCAGCCCCAGCATTTT
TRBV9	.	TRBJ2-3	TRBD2	CASSVDSSGGTDTQYF	TGTGCCAGCAGCGTAGACTCTAGCGGGGGTACAGATACGCAGTATTTT
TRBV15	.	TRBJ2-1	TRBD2	CATSDGRTYNEQFF	TGTGCCACCAGCGACGGGAGGACGTACAATGAGCAGTTCTTC
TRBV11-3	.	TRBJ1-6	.	CASSLDQSGSSYNSPLHF	TGTGCCAGCAGCTTAGATCAGTCTGGGAGCTCCTATAATTCACCCCTCCACTTT
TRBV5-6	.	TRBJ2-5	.	CASSLGPRGETQYF	TGTGCCAGCAGCCTGGGACCCCGGGGAGAGACCCAGTACTTC
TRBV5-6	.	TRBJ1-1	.	CATLRGSGTEAFF	TGTGCCACCTTAAGGGGCTCGGGCACTGAAGCTTTCTTT
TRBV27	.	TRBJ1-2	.	CASSPHRAHGYTF	TGTGCCAGCAGTCCCCACAGGGCCCATGGCTACACCTTC
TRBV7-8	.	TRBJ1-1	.	CASSLKRFGGRGYTEAFF	TGTGCCAGCAGCTTAAAACGGTTCGGGGGAAGGGGTTACACTGAAGCTTTCTTT
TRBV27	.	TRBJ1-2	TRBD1	CASSLSRQGAQLGYTF	TGTGCCAGCAGTTTATCAAGACAGGGGGCGCAACTTGGCTACACCTTC
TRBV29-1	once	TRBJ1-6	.	CSVEGSYNSPLHF	TGCAGCGTTGAGGGCAGCTATAATTCACCCCTCCACTTT
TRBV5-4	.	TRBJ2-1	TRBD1	CASSPGQGTYNEQFF	TGTGCCAGCAGCCCCGGACAGGGGACCTACAATGAGCAGTTCTTC
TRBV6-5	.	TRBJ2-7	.	CASTSGQPGSYEQYF	TGTGCCAGCACTTCCGGACAACCCGGTTCCTACGAGCAGTACTTC
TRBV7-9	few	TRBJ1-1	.	CASSFGQILLNTEAFF	TGTGCCAGCAGCTTCGGACAGATACTATTGAACACTGAAGCTTTCTTT
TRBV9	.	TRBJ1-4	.	CASSAAIEEKLFF	TGTGCCAGCAGCGCCGCAATAGAAGAAAAACTGTTTTTT
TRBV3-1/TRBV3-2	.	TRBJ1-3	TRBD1	CASSLNRLGGPGNTIYF	TGTGCCAGCAGCCTAAATCGGCTAGGGGGCCCTGGAAACACCATATATTTT
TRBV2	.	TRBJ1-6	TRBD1	CASRRDSSYSPLHF	TGTGCCAGCAGAAGGGACAGCTCCTATTCACCCCTCCACTTT
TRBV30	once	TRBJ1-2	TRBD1	CAWIGQGFYGYTF	TGTGCCTGGATAGGACAGGGTTTCTATGGCTACACCTTC
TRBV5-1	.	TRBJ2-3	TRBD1	CASHQGQNTDTQYF	TGCGCCAGCCACCAGGGACAGAACACAGATACGCAGTATTTT
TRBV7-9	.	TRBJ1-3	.	CASSLAASSGNTIYF	TGTGCCAGCAGCTTAGCGGCCAGCTCTGGAAACACCATATATTTT
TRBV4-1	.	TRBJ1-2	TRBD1	CASSLDRVNNYGYTF	TGCGCCAGCAGCCTAGACAGGGTCAATAACTATGGCTACACCTTC
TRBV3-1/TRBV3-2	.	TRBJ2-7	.	CASSKVGLYEQYF	TGTGCCAGCAGCAAAGTTGGTCTATACGAGCAGTACTTC
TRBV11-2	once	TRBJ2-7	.	CASSYRGRGDEQYF	TGTGCCAGCAGCTACCGGGGCAGGGGGGACGAGCAGTACTTC
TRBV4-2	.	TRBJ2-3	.	CASTFGGWADTQYF	TGTGCCAGCACCTTCGGGGGTTGGGCAGATACGCAGTATTTT
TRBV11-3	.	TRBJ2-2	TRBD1	CASSTQDRAGELFF	TGTGCCAGCAGCACCCAGGACAGGGCCGGGGAGCTGTTTTTT
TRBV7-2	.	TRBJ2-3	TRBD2	CASSLGTSGTGLDTQCF	TGTGCCAGCAGCTTAGGGACTAGCGGCACTGGATTGGATACGCAGTGTTTT
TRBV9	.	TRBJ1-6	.	CASSPFTEANSPLHF	TGTGCCAGCAGCCCCTTTACGGAGGCGAATTCACCCCTCCACTTT
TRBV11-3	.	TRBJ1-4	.	CASSPPGGAKEKLFF	TGTGCCAGCAGCCCTCCGGGGGGGGCAAAGGAAAAACTGTTTTTT
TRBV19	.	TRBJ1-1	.	CASSIAPGGAFF	TGTGCCAGTAGTATCGCTCCGGGGGGAGCTTTCTTT
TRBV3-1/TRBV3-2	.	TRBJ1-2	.	CASSQEGGNYGYTF	TGTGCCAGCAGCCAAGAGGGAGGGAACTATGGCTACACCTTC
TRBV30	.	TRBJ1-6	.	CAWSGLGQTNSPLHF	TGTGCCTGGAGTGGGTTAGGACAGACTAATTCACCCCTCCACTTT
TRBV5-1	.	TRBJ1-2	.	CASSHGQPNYGYTF	TGCGCCAGCAGCCACGGACAGCCCAACTATGGCTACACCTTC
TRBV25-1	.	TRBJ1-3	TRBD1	CASRQTGNPSGNTIYF	TGTGCCTCCCGGCAGACAGGGAACCCCTCTGGAAACACCATATATTTT
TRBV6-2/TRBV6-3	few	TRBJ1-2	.	CASSYSSGYTF	TGTGCCAGCAGTTACTCTTCGGGCTACACCTTC
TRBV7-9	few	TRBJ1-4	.	CASSLGTGGEKLFF	TGTGCCAGCAGCTTAGGTACGGGTGGCGAAAAACTGTTTTTT
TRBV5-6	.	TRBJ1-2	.	CASSLGQLTNYGYTF	TGTGCCAGCAGCTTGGGACAGCTTACTAACTATGGCTACACCTTC
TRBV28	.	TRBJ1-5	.	CASSLLFPDSDQPQHF	TGTGCCAGCAGTTTGTTATTTCCGGACAGCGATCAGCCCCAGCATTTT
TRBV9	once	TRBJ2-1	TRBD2	CASSVGLAEYNEQFF	TGTGCCAGCAGCGTGGGACTAGCGGAATACAATGAGCAGTTCTTC
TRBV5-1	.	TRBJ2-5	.	CASSLAEETQYF	TGCGCCAGCAGCTTGGCCGAAGAGACCCAGTACTTC
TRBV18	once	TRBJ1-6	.	CASSPRQDSYNSPLHF	TGTGCCAGCTCACCACGGCAGGACTCCTATAATTCACCCCTCCACTTT
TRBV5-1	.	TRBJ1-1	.	CASSLEGRTAEAFF	TGCGCCAGCAGCTTGGAGGGTCGGACAGCTGAAGCTTTCTTT
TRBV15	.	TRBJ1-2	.	CATTKGLQGYTF	TGTGCCACCACTAAGGGACTCCAAGGCTACACCTTC
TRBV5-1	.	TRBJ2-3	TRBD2	CASSIPSGGSADTQYF	TGCGCCAGCAGCATCCCTAGCGGGGGGAGCGCAGATACGCAGTATTTT
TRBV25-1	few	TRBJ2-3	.	CASSEARVKDTQYF	TGTGCCAGCAGTGAAGCCAGGGTAAAAGATACGCAGTATTTT
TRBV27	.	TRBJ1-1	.	CASTPFSDRQLNTEAFF	TGTGCCAGCACCCCATTCTCGGACAGACAACTGAACACTGAAGCTTTCTTT
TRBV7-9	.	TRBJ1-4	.	CASSLNGPYEKLFF	TGTGCCAGCAGCTTAAATGGGCCATATGAAAAACTGTTTTTT
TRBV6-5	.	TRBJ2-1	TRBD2	CASRRLATSYNEQFF	TGTGCCAGCAGACGACTAGCGACTTCCTACAATGAGCAGTTCTTC
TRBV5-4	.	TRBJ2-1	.	CASSLPSSYNEQFF	TGTGCCAGCAGCTTGCCGAGCTCCTACAATGAGCAGTTCTTC
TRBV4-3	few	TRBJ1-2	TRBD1	CASSQDLSRDRYGYTF	TGCGCCAGCAGCCAAGACCTTTCCCGGGACAGATATGGCTACACCTTC
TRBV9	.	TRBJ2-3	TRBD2	CASSDPSGGLSDTQYF	TGTGCCAGCAGCGACCCTAGCGGGGGGTTATCGGATACGCAGTATTTT
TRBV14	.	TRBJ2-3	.	CASSQVFKDTQYF	TGTGCCAGCAGCCAAGTGTTTAAAGATACGCAGTATTTT
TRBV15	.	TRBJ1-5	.	CATSRENYSNQPQHF	TGTGCCACCAGCCGGGAGAATTATAGCAATCAGCCCCAGCATTTT
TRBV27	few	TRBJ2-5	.	CASPRGAVQETQYF	TGTGCCAGCCCCAGGGGGGCGGTCCAAGAGACCCAGTACTTC